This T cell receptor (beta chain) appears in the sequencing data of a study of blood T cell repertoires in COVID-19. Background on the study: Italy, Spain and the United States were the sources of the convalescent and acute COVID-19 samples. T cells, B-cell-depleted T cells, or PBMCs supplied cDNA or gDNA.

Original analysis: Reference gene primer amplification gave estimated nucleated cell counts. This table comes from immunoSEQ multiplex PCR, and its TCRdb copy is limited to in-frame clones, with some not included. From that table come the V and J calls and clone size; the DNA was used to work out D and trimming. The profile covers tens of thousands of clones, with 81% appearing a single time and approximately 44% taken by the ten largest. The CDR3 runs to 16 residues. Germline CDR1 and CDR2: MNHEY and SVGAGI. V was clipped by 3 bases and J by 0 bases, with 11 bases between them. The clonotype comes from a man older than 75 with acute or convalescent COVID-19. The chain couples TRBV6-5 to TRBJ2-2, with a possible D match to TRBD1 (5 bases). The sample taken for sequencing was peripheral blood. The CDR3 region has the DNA TGTGCCAGCAGTTATACAGGACGCGCGAACACCGGGGAGCTGTTTTTT. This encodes CASSYTGRANTGELFF.